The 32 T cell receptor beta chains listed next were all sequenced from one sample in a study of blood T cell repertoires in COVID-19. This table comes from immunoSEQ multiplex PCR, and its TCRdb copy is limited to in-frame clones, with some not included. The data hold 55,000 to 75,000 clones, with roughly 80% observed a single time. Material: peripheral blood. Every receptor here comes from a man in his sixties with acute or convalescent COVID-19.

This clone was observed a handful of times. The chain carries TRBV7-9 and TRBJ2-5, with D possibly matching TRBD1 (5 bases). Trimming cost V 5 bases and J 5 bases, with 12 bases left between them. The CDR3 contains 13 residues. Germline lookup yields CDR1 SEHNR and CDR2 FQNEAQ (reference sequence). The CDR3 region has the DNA TGTGCCAGCAGCCTAAGGGGCGACGAGACCCAGTACTTC. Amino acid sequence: CASSLRGDETQYF.

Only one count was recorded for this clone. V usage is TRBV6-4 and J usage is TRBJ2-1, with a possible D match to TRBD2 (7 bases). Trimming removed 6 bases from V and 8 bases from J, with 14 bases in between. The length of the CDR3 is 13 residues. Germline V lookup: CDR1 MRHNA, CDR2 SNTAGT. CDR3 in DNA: TGTGCCAGCAGCGCTGGAGGGGGGGATGAGCAGTTCTTC. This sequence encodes CASSAGGGDEQFF.

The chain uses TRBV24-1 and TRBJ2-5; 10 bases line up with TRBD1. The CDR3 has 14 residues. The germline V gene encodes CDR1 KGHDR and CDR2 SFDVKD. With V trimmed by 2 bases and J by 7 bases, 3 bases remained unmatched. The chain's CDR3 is CATSDSTGGGTQYF. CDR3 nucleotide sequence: TGTGCCACCAGTGATTCGACAGGGGGCGGGACCCAGTACTTC.

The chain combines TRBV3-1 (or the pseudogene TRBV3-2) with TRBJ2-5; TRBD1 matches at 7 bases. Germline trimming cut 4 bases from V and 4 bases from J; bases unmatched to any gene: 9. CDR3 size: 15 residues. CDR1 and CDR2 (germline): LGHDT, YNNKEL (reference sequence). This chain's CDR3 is CASSPQIRTGETQYF. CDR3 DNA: TGTGCCAGCAGCCCCCAAATAAGGACAGGAGAGACCCAGTACTTC.

CDR3 in amino acids: CASSQRLGADTQYF. CDR3 nucleotides: TGTGCCAGCAGCCAGAGACTAGGGGCAGATACGCAGTATTTT. V gene TRBV14 combines with J gene TRBJ2-3; perhaps TRBD2 as D (6 bases). Germline loops: CDR1 SGHDN, CDR2 FVKESK. This CDR3 region has 14 residues. V lost 3 bases to trimming and J lost 4 bases, with 11 bases between them. Full variable domain (rest looked up from reference TRBV14 and TRBJ2-3): EAGVTQFPSHSVIEKGQTVTLRCDPISGHDNLYWYRRVMGKEIKFLLHFVKESKQDESGMPNNRFLAERTGGTYSTLKVQPAELEDSGVYFCASSQRLGADTQYFGPGTRLTVL.

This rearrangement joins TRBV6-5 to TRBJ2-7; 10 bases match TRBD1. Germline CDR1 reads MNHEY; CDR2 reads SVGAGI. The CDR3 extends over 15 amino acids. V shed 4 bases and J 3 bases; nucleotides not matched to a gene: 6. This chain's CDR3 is CASSSDGTGDYEQYF. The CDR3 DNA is TGTGCCAGCAGTTCAGACGGGACAGGGGACTACGAGCAGTACTTC.

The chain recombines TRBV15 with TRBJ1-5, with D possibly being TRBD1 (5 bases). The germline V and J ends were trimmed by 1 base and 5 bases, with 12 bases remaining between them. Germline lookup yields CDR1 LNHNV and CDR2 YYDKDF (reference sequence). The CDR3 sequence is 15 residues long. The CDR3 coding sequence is TGTGCCACCAGCAGAGTAGGGGTAGATTATCAGCCCCAGCATTTT. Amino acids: CATSRVGVDYQPQHF.

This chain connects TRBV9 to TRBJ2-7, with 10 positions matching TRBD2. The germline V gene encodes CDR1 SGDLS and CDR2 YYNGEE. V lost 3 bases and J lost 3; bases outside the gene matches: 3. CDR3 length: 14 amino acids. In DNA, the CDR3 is TGTGCCAGCAGCGCTCTAGCGGGAGACTACGAGCAGTACTTC. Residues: CASSALAGDYEQYF.

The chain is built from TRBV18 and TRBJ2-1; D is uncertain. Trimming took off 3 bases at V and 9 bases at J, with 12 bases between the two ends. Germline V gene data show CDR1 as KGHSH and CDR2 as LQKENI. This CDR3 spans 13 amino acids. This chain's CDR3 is CASSPHATGEQFF. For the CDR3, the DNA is TGTGCCAGCTCACCGCATGCTACGGGTGAGCAGTTCTTC.

This chain's CDR3 is CASSQWGVNTEAFF. The CDR3 nucleotides are TGTGCCAGCAGCCAATGGGGGGTGAACACTGAAGCTTTCTTT. The V gene is TRBV3-1 (or the pseudogene TRBV3-2), the J gene TRBJ1-1; possibly TRBD1 for D (5 bases). The CDR3 spans 14 residues. CDR1 is LGHDT, CDR2 YNNKEL, per germline (reference sequence). V was shortened by 2 bases and J by 0 bases, with 7 bases between the two germline ends.

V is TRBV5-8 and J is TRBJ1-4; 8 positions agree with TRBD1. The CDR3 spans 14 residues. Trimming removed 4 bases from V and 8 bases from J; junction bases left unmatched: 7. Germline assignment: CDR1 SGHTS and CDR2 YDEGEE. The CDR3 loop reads CASSIGQGEEKLFF. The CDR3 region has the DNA TGTGCCAGCAGCATAGGACAGGGAGAGGAAAAACTGTTTTTT.

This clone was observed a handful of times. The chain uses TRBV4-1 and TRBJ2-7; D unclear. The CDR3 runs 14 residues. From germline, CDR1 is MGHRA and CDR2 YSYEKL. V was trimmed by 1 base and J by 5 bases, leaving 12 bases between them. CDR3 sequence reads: CASSQAAARDEQYF. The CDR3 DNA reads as TGCGCCAGCAGCCAAGCGGCAGCCCGGGACGAGCAGTACTTC.

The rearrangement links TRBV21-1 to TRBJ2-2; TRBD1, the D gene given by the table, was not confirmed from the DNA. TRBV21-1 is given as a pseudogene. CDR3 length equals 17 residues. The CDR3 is CASSKGAAGSNTGELFF. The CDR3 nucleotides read TGTGCCAGCAGCAAGGGGGCGGCGGGCTCGAACACCGGGGAGCTGTTTTTT.

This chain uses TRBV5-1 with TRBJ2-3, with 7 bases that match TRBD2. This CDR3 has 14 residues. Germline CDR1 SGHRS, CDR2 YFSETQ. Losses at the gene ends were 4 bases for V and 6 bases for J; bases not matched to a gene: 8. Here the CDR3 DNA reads TGCGCCAGCAGCGTGGCGGGAGTCCCCGATACGCAGTATTTT. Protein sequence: CASSVAGVPDTQYF.

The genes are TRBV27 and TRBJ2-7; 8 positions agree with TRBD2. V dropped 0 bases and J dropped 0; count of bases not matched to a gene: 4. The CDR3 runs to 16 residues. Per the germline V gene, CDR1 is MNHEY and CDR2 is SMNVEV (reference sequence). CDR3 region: CASSLSGSGNSYEQYF. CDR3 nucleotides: TGTGCCAGCAGTTTATCCGGTAGCGGGAACTCCTACGAGCAGTACTTC.

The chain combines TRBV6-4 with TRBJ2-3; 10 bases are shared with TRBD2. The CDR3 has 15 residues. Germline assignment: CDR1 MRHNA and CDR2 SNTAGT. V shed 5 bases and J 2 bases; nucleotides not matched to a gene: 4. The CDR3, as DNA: TGTGCCAGCAGTTTAGCGGGGGGCTTCACAGATACGCAGTATTTT. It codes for CASSLAGGFTDTQYF.

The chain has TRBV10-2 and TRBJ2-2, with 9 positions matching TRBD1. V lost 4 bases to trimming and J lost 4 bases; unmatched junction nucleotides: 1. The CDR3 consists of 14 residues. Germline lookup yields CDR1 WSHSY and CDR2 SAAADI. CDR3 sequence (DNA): TGCGCCAGCAGTGTGGGACAGGGCACCGGGGAGCTGTTTTTT. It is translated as CASSVGQGTGELFF.

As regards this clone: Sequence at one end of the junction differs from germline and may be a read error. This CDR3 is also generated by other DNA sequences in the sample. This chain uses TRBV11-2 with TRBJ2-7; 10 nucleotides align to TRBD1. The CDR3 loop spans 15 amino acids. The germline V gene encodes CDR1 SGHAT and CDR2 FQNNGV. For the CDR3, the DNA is TGTGCCAGTAGCTTACGACAGGGGGCAAACTACGAGCAGTACTTC. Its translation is CASSLRQGANYEQYF.

CDR3 sequence: CASSEDREFGYTF. CDR3 DNA sequence: TGTGCCAGCAGTGAAGACAGGGAATTTGGCTACACCTTC. The chain employs TRBV2 and TRBJ1-2; D is possibly TRBD1 (6 bases). The CDR3 runs 13 residues. Germline V gene lookup returns CDR1 SNHLY and CDR2 FYNNEI. V dropped 1 base and J dropped 7 bases, with 10 bases sitting between them.

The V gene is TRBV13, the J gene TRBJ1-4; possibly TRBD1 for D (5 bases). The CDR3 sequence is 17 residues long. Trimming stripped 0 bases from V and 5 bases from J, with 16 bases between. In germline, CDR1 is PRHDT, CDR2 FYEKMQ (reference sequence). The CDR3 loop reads CASSLGQGRVGNEKLFF. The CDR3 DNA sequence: TGTGCCAGCAGCTTAGGTCAGGGTCGGGTCGGAAATGAAAAACTGTTTTTT.

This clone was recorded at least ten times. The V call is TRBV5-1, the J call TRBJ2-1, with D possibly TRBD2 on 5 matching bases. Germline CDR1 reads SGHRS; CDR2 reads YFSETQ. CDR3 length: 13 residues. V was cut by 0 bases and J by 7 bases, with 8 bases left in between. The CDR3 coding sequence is TGCGCCAGCAGCTTGGAACTAGTGAATGAGCAGTTCTTC. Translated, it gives CASSLELVNEQFF.

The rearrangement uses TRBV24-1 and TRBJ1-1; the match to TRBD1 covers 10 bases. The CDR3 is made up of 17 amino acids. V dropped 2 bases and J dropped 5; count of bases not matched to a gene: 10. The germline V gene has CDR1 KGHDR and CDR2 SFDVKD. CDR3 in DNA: TGTGCCACCAGTGATTCCCGGACAGGGGGAGTTGGAACTGAAGCTTTCTTT. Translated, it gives CATSDSRTGGVGTEAFF.

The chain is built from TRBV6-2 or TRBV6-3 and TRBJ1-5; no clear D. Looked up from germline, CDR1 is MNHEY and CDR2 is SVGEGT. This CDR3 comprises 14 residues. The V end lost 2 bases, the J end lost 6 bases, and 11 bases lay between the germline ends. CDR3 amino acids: CASSYAGSRQPQHF. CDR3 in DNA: TGTGCCAGCAGTTACGCGGGCAGTCGTCAGCCCCAGCATTTT.

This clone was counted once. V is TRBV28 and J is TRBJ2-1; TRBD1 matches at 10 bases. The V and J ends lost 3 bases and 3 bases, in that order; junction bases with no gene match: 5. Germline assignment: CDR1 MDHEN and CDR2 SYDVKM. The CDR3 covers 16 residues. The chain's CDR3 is CASSLVRDRGYNEQFF. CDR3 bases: TGTGCCAGCAGTTTGGTCCGGGACAGGGGCTACAATGAGCAGTTCTTC.

Here the CDR3 reads CASSYSSNLVVSYNEQFF. In nucleotides, the CDR3 is TGTGCCAGCAGTTACTCGAGCAACCTGGTCGTCTCCTACAATGAGCAGTTCTTC. The chain has TRBV6-2 or TRBV6-3 and TRBJ2-1; D ambiguous. The germline V gene encodes CDR1 MNHEY and CDR2 SVGEGT. The CDR3 length is 18 residues. Trimming took 0 bases from V and 0 from J, leaving 15 bases between them.

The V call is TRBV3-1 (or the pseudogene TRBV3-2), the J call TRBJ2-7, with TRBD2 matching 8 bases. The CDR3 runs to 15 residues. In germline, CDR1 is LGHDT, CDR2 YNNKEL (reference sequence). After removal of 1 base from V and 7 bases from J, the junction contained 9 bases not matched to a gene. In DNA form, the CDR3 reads TGTGCCAGCAGCCAAGCGGCCGGGAGGGCACGGGAGCAGTACTTC. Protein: CASSQAAGRAREQYF.

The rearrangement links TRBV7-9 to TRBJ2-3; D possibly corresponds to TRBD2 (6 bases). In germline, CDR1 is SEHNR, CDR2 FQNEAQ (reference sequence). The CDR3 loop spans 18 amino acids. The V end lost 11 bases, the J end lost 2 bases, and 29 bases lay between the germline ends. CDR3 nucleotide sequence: TGTGCCGCTCCAGCCCCGGGGGACGGAGGAGTACTCACAGATACGCAGTATTTT. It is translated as CAAPAPGDGGVLTDTQYF.

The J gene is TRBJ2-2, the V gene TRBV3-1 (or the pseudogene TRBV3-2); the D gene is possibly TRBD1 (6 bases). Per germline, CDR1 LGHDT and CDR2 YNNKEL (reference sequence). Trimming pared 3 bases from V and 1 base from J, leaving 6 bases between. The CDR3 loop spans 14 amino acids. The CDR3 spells CASSQGQNTGELFF. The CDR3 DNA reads TGTGCCAGCAGCCAGGGACAGAACACCGGGGAGCTGTTTTTT.

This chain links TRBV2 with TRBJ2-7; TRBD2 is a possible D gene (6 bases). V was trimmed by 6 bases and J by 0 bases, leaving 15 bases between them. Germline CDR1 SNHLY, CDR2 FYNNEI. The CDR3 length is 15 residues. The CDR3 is CASSAREHLSYEQYV. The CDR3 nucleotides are TGTGCCAGCAGCGCCCGGGAGCATCTCTCCTACGAGCAGTACGTC.

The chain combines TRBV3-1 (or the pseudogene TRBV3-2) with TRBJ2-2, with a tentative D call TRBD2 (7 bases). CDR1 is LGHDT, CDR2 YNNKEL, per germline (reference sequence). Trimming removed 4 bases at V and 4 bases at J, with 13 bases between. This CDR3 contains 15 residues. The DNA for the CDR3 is TGTGCCAGCAGCCGGGGGGGGGCGTCCACCGGGGAGCTGTTTTTT. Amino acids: CASSRGGASTGELFF.

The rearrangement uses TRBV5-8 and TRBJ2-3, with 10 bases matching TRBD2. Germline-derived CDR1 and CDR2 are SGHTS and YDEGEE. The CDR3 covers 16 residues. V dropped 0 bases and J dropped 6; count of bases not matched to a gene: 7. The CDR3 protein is CASSLAGTSVGDTQYF. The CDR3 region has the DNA TGTGCCAGCAGCTTGGCTGGGACTAGCGTTGGGGATACGCAGTATTTT.

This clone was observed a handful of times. The DNA for the CDR3 is TGCAGTGCTAGAGCGGGGGACGAGCAGTACGTC. Its translation is CSARAGDEQYV. This sequence joins TRBV20-1 and TRBJ2-7; D is perhaps TRBD2 (6 bases). V gave up 1 base and J gave up 5 bases, with 6 bases separating them. The CDR3 is 11 amino acids. The V gene's germline CDR1 is DFQATT and CDR2 SNEGSKA (reference sequence).